This T cell receptor beta chain originates from a study of long-term antiretroviral therapy in people with HIV (dated by TCRdb to 2021 to 2024). Broadly, across the study: The earliest samples were collected about a decade before the 2015 WHO recommendation for immediate ART, when ART was typically delayed until CD4 counts fell. Among the approximately 32 participants with HIV, approximately 10 were female. A retrospective serial study tested whether changes in peripheral blood TRB repertoire composition and diversity were associated with ART initiation and durable HIV suppression. A total of fewer than 250 cryopreserved PBMC samples came from 25 to 35 adults with confirmed HIV infection and were collected serially over a mean of about six years (range 1-12). No cross-contamination during QIAcube processing was seen in test extractions of a monoclonal T-cell line run alongside a few dozen polyclonal samples.

The immunoSEQ hsTCRB v3.0 assay was used at survey level resolution to sequence the TRB variable region. A depth of about 40,000-50,000 T-cell genomes per sample was targeted for TRB sequencing. Pooled TRB libraries were sequenced on an Illumina MiSeq with a v3 150-cycle kit. In the paper's pipeline: Analysis of repertoires was carried out in R inside a reproducible Nextflow workflow spanning QC, data transformation and analysis. LymphoSeq2, an R package for AIRR-Seq data exploration, was used to implement custom analyses. Several samples that yielded fewer than 5000 total TRB sequences were excluded, so that approximately 170 HIV repertoires were analyzed. Among the roughly 190 retained HIV repertoires, 59 were collected before ART initiation and 120 to 140 were collected after ART initiation. Each repertoire was downsampled to 5000 TRB nucleotide sequences, and summary statistics were averaged across 100 downsampling iterations. The analysis kept only TRB sequences whose CDR3 regions were at least seven amino acids long. A Shannon entropy-derived clonality score and the Gini coefficient were used to measure diversity. In the repertoire networks, any two of the top 5000 CDR3 amino acid sequences were connected whenever the two sequences differed by an edit distance of one. For TRB CDR3 amino acid sequences, antigen specificity groups and MHC restriction were predicted with GLIPH2. To flag known associations with CMV, EBV, HIV or tissue antigens, CDR3 amino acid sequences were compared against VDJdb and McPAS-TCR. Pre-ART, post-ART and control groups were compared with Wilcoxon signed-rank tests and Holm-Bonferroni correction. This is the immuneACCESS table as TCRdb keeps it, with only in-frame sequences that have V and J called. A part of the clones is gone; compared with another copy, unresolved V genes explain less than half, and the rest is unexplained. The DNA was the basis for D and trimming; V, J and clone size are from that table. Counted in this sample were 20,000 to 30,000 clones; about four fifths of them appeared once. Jointly, the top ten make up around 5.3% of the sample.

Comments on this clone: The antigen it binds to is not known. It has no much larger one-base neighbor in the sample; base qualities were not kept.

What the authors observed across the whole study: CDR3 length ranges in HIV repertoires were narrower than in controls, and network structure suggested an antigen-experienced repertoire with only a slight naive shift after ART. Because cell numbers in pre-ART samples were limited, unsorted PBMC were profiled instead of sorted CD4+ and CD8+ T cells. At every time point, the repertoire was dominated by expanded TRB clones first identified before ART initiation, although this dominance fluctuated and, in many PLHIV, declined after ART. Limited PBMC availability meant only the TCR beta chain was sequenced, without alpha chain pairing. The samples were dated from the mid-2000s to the late 2010s, and the ART regimens that were used may be less effective than current ART regimens. Inferences about post-ART repertoire changes were limited because no data were available on ART adherence, viral resistance or therapy changes. Starting ART was linked to a significant rise in TRB diversity, yet even after long-term ART the diversity remained significantly lower than in transplant donor controls.

Participants were included only if at least one PBMC sample before ART initiation and at least two post-ART samples were available. All participants with HIV were treated in the United States of America. Before DNA extraction, cryopreserved samples of about 1-10 million PBMC were thawed and washed. At the time of the earliest PBMC sample for each participant with HIV, ages ranged from about 23 to 60 years. PBMC samples from each participant spanned 1-4 timepoints before ART initiation and 2-8 timepoints after ART initiation, with a median of 7 samples. Serial HIV viral load, CD4+ T-cell count, ART history and demographic data were obtained for every participant. Genomic DNA was extracted from unsorted PBMC with a Qiagen kit on a QIAcube, with processing performed in batches of 12 samples. According to the germline V gene (reference sequence), CDR1 reads MNHNY and CDR2 reads SVGAGI. Ends trimmed: V by 5 bases, J by 1 base; bases unmatched to a gene: 9. Spanning cysteine to phenylalanine, the CDR3 consists of 16 amino acids. The entry retains the CDR3 DNA only, 48 bases that are in frame from base 1.

This receptor was taken from a man aged 30 to 45 with HIV. The sequencing here drew on unsorted PBMCs, taken 0.7 years before starting antiretroviral therapy. The receptor chain draws on TRBV6-6 and TRBJ1-1; TRBD1 matches 8 bases in the middle. Here the CDR3 is given as CASSTWTGKENTEAFF. At the DNA level, the sequence is TGTGCCAGCAGTACCTGGACAGGGAAGGAGAACACTGAAGCTTTCTTT.